This is a list of T cell receptor beta chains from one sample in a study of shared clonotypes between healthy human individuals. Only in-frame clones appear in the TCRdb table, and some are missing; sequencing was by immunoSEQ multiplex PCR. The sample has more than 400,000 clones; 96% are singletons. The sequenced sample was naive CD4+ T cells sorted from blood. Receptor source: a woman aged 25 to 39 in good health. Both conserved end residues are part of each CDR3. D genes are given only for firm matches. Size tells how often a clone was seen (once, few, many) or the class of an expanded clone, and some rows leave it out.

>NA|TRBD2|TRBV13|TRBJ2-6
CASRRATSGISGANVLTF
TGTGCCAGCAGGCGGGCGACTAGCGGGATCTCTGGGGCCAACGTCCTGACTTTC
>NA|TRBD1|TRBV2|TRBJ1-6
CASTEAPGGNSPLHF
TGTGCCAGCACCGAGGCCCCAGGGGGTAATTCACCCCTCCACTTT
>NA|NA|TRBV20-1|TRBJ2-1
CSASGNNEQFF
TGCAGTGCTAGCGGCAACAATGAGCAGTTCTTC
>NA|TRBD1|TRBV27|TRBJ1-6
CASSYRDRGLGALHF
TGTGCCAGCAGTTACCGGGACAGGGGGCTAGGGGCCCTCCACTTT
>NA|TRBD1|TRBV10-2|TRBJ1-4
CASSEEGAGTNEKLFF
TGCGCCAGCAGTGAAGAGGGGGCAGGAACTAATGAAAAACTGTTTTTT
>NA|NA|TRBV28|TRBJ2-5
CASGRNSQETQYF
TGTGCCAGCGGGAGGAACTCACAAGAGACCCAGTACTTC
>NA|NA|TRBV7-9|TRBJ1-2
CASSPGHLSGYTF
TGTGCCAGCAGCCCGGGACACCTCTCTGGCTACACCTTC
>NA|NA|TRBV10-3|TRBJ2-7
CAIRETPIYEQYF
TGTGCCATCAGGGAGACACCGATCTACGAGCAGTACTTC
>NA|TRBD2|TRBV18|TRBJ2-1
CASSPGGSPLMGQFF
TGTGCCAGCTCACCAGGCGGGAGCCCCCTAATGGGGCAGTTCTTC
>NA|NA|TRBV6-6|TRBJ2-5
CASRNRAAVETQYF
TGTGCCAGCAGAAACAGGGCTGCCGTGGAGACCCAGTACTTC
>NA|TRBD1|TRBV7-7|TRBJ2-7
CASSLGAGGSYEQYF
TGTGCCAGCAGCTTAGGGGCAGGGGGATCCTACGAGCAGTACTTC
>once|TRBD2|TRBV5-1|TRBJ2-1
CASSEGASGYNEQFF
TGCGCCAGCAGCGAGGGCGCTAGCGGGTACAATGAGCAGTTCTTC
>NA|NA|TRBV27|TRBJ2-6
CASSLTGTGANVLTF
TGTGCCAGCAGTTTAACAGGGACTGGGGCCAACGTCCTGACTTTC
>NA|TRBD2|TRBV5-4|TRBJ2-7
CASSPASGIHYEQYF
TGTGCCAGCAGCCCGGCTAGCGGGATACACTACGAGCAGTACTTC
>NA|NA|TRBV4-2|TRBJ1-2
CASSQGGGRDGYTF
TGTGCCAGCAGCCAAGGGGGAGGCAGGGATGGCTACACCTTC
>NA|TRBD2|TRBV29-1|TRBJ2-5
CSVEVRLAGGVEQYF
TGCAGCGTTGAAGTCCGACTAGCGGGAGGGGTAGAGCAGTACTTC
>NA|TRBD2|TRBV5-1|TRBJ2-2
CASSYVAGPATGELFF
TGCGCCAGCAGCTACGTAGCGGGGCCGGCCACCGGGGAGCTGTTTTTT
>NA|NA|TRBV5-5|TRBJ2-3
CASSLGPEGDTQYF
TGTGCCAGCAGCTTGGGCCCTGAGGGAGATACGCAGTATTTT
>NA|NA|TRBV11-2|TRBJ2-7
CASSLTRNEQYF
TGTGCCAGCAGCTTAACGCGGAACGAGCAGTACTTC
>NA|NA|TRBV21-1|TRBJ2-2
CASSNLENWGELFF
TGTGCCAGCAGCAATCTGGAGAACTGGGGGGAGCTGTTTTTT
>NA|NA|TRBV6-5|TRBJ1-1
CASRDRIHTEAFF
TGTGCCAGCCGAGACAGGATTCACACTGAAGCTTTCTTT
>NA|NA|TRBV28|TRBJ2-3
CASSFDGLSTDTQYF
TGTGCCAGCAGTTTTGATGGACTAAGCACAGATACGCAGTATTTT
>NA|NA|TRBV7-8|TRBJ2-7
CASSSPGVGEQYF
TGTGCCAGCAGCTCCCCTGGGGTCGGCGAGCAGTACTTC
>once|NA|TRBV5-1|TRBJ1-2
CASSLSRDGYTF
TGCGCCAGCAGCTTGTCCCGGGATGGCTACACCTTC
>NA|NA|TRBV4-1|TRBJ1-3
CASSQPTGAVGNTIYF
TGCGCCAGCAGCCAACCAACGGGGGCGGTTGGAAACACCATATATTTT
>NA|TRBD2|TRBV27|TRBJ2-7
CASSLSWASGSGWEQYF
TGTGCCAGCAGTTTAAGCTGGGCTAGCGGGAGTGGGTGGGAGCAGTACTTC